This T cell receptor (beta chain) was recorded in a study of blood T cell repertoires in COVID-19. Study information: Both acute and convalescent COVID-19 samples were obtained from the United States, Italy and Spain. Nucleic acid was either cDNA or gDNA, and it came from T cells, B-cell-depleted T cells, or PBMCs.

V shed 1 base and J shed 10 bases, with 20 bases lying between them. Germline values: CDR1 SGHDN, CDR2 FVKESK. The CDR3 length is 15 residues. Profiling relied on immunoSEQ multiplex PCR, and the TCRdb table lists in-frame clones only, not all of them. Of 90,000 or so clones listed, over 70% are singletons. The TCR comes from a human donor in a cohort sampled during active COVID-19. The material sequenced was peripheral blood. V gene TRBV14 combines with J gene TRBJ2-7; D might be TRBD1 (5 bases). The CDR3 DNA follows: TGTGCCAGCAGCCAAGTAAACTTCCAGGGCGCCCACCAGTACTTC. It specifies CASSQVNFQGAHQYF.